Presented here are 27 T cell receptor beta chains from one specimen sequenced in a study of OX40 agonist ivuxolimab in advanced cancers. The library was obtained by the immunoSEQ multiplex PCR assay. Here the immuneACCESS table is served through TCRdb, limited to in-frame sequences with V and J called. Missing clones are a known gap in these copies; in checked studies unresolved V genes cover under half, and the rest lacks a known reason. This sample gives around 84,000 clones in total; 80% to 95% of them show up just once. 0.5% to 0.6% of the sample lies in the top ten. Material: CD4+ or CD8+ T cells sorted from blood, obtained in a trial of the OX40 agonist ivuxolimab. These receptors were taken from an adult with an advanced solid tumor such as melanoma, head and neck, liver or kidney cancer.

V and J are TRBV2 and TRBJ2-7, with a weak D call TRBD1 (5 bases). The germline CDR1 and CDR2 sequences are SNHLY and FYNNEI. V lost 8 bases to trimming and J lost 3 bases, with 20 bases between them. The CDR3 is 15 amino acids. CDR3 in amino acids: CASQSQSGISYEQYF. In DNA form, the CDR3 reads TGTGCCAGCCAGTCACAGTCAGGGATTAGCTACGAGCAGTACTTC.

The V call is TRBV6-5, the J call TRBJ2-5; TRBD2 is a possible D gene (7 bases). The V gene lost 6 bases and the J gene lost 8 bases, with 22 bases spanning the gap. From germline, CDR1 is MNHEY and CDR2 SVGAGI. The length of the CDR3 is 15 residues. DNA for the CDR3: TGTGCCAGCAGGCCCGAGGGGGGGTCGGGACGAACCCAGTACTTC. It is translated as CASRPEGGSGRTQYF.

The chain has TRBV5-1 and TRBJ2-3, with D possibly matching TRBD1 (6 bases). The CDR3 extends over 14 amino acids. V dropped 2 bases and J dropped 2 bases, with 9 bases sitting between them. Germline CDR1 is SGHRS and CDR2 is YFSETQ. For the CDR3, the DNA is TGCGCCAGCAGCTTAGGGACACACACAGATACGCAGTATTTT. As protein: CASSLGTHTDTQYF.

This clone occurred once. The CDR3 loop is CASSLALGTSGYNEQFF. The CDR3 DNA reads as TGCGCCAGCAGCTTGGCCTTAGGGACTAGCGGGTACAATGAGCAGTTCTTC. This chain links TRBV5-1 with TRBJ2-1; TRBD2 agrees at 12 bases. Trimming cost V 0 bases and J 4 bases; bases outside gene matches: 5. This CDR3 is 17 amino acids long. Looked up from germline, CDR1 is SGHRS and CDR2 is YFSETQ.

The V and J genes are TRBV7-9 and TRBJ2-7, with 8 bases fitting TRBD2. V shed 8 bases and J 0 bases; nucleotides not matched to a gene: 9. CDR1 SEHNR and CDR2 FQNEAQ come from the germline V gene (reference sequence). The CDR3 is made up of 15 amino acids. The CDR3 bases are TGTGCCAGCCGGGACCCCGGGGGGGACTCCTACGAGCAGTACTTC. Translated, it gives CASRDPGGDSYEQYF.

The rearrangement links TRBV4-1 to TRBJ1-4; D not certain. CDR3 length: 13 residues. Germline V gene lookup returns CDR1 MGHRA and CDR2 YSYEKL. V lost 4 bases and J 8 bases, leaving 11 bases between the germline ends. In nucleotides, the CDR3 is TGCGCCAGCAGCCTAATTCCGGGGGAAAAACTGTTTTTT. This translates into CASSLIPGEKLFF.

This sequence joins TRBV7-9 and TRBJ2-6, with D unresolved. The CDR3 spans 11 residues. V gave up 5 bases and J gave up 12 bases, with 8 bases separating them. The germline CDR1 and CDR2 sequences are SEHNR and FQNEAQ (reference sequence). The CDR3 bases are TGTGCCAGCAGCCTGGGTTTCGTCCTGACTTTC. Translating it yields CASSLGFVLTF.

The CDR3 nucleotides are TGTGCCAGCAGACGGCTTACTAGCACAGATACGCAGTATTTT. Protein sequence: CASRRLTSTDTQYF. The chain joins TRBV11-1 to TRBJ2-3; the D is unclear. Germline CDR1 and CDR2: SGHAT and FQDESV (reference sequence). This CDR3 region has 14 residues. The germline V and J ends were trimmed by 6 bases and 0 bases, with 10 bases remaining between them.

This chain connects TRBV15 to TRBJ2-1; D may be TRBD1 (6 bases). The ends were cut back, 2 bases at V and 0 bases at J, with 11 bases in the middle. Germline lookup yields CDR1 LNHNV and CDR2 YYDKDF (reference sequence). This CDR3 comprises 16 residues. CDR3 sequence reads: CATSRFRGGSYNEQFF. The CDR3 nucleotides are TGTGCCACCAGCAGATTCAGGGGCGGCTCCTACAATGAGCAGTTCTTC.

The V gene is TRBV19, the J gene TRBJ2-2; D call uncertain. With 6 bases removed from V and 4 bases from J, the gap between germline ends came to 9 bases. The CDR3 spans 13 residues. Per the germline V gene, CDR1 is LNHDA and CDR2 is SQIVND (reference sequence). This CDR3 reads CASSKSGTGELFF. The DNA of the CDR3 is TGTGCCAGTAGCAAATCGGGCACCGGGGAGCTGTTTTTT. Using reference TRBV19 and TRBJ2-2 for the parts outside the CDR3, the full variable domain is DGGITQSPKYLFRKEGQNVTLSCEQNLNHDAMYWYRQDPGQGLRLIYYSQIVNDFQKGDIAEGYSVSREKKESFPLTVTSAQKNPTAFYLCASSKSGTGELFFGEGSRLTVL.

This chain joins TRBV29-1 and TRBJ2-7; TRBD1 matches 9 bases. The germline V gene encodes CDR1 SQVTM and CDR2 ANQGSEA. Trimming at V came to 2 bases and at J to 4 bases, leaving 9 bases not matched to a gene. The length of the CDR3 is 15 residues. The CDR3 loop reads CSVEPGQGASYEQYF. In nucleotides, the CDR3 is TGCAGCGTTGAACCGGGACAGGGCGCCTCTTACGAGCAGTACTTC.

The chain has TRBV19 and TRBJ1-4; 8 bases map to TRBD1. Trimming cost V 6 bases and J 2 bases; bases outside gene matches: 5. The CDR3 is 15 residues long. Germline V gene data show CDR1 as LNHDA and CDR2 as SQIVND (reference sequence). DNA for the CDR3: TGTGCCAGTAGGCGGACAGGGCTGACTAATGAAAAACTGTTTTTT. This encodes CASRRTGLTNEKLFF.

V gene TRBV4-3 combines with J gene TRBJ1-4; D unresolved. CDR1 LGHNA and CDR2 YSLEER come from the germline V gene. V gave up 4 bases and J gave up 8 bases, with 17 bases separating them. The CDR3 has 15 amino acids. The CDR3 spells CASSLGSAGWEKLFF. CDR3 sequence (DNA): TGCGCCAGCAGCCTAGGTAGCGCGGGCTGGGAAAAACTGTTTTTT.

The rearrangement links TRBV5-4 to TRBJ2-3; tentatively, D is TRBD1 (5 bases). Trimming stripped 3 bases from V and 0 bases from J, with 14 bases between. CDR1 and CDR2 from the germline V gene are SGHNT and YYREEE (reference sequence). The CDR3 runs 16 residues. Here the CDR3 reads CASSSAFGASTDTQYF. CDR3 nucleotides: TGTGCCAGCAGCTCCGCCTTTGGGGCTAGCACAGATACGCAGTATTTT. The variable domain in full, completed from reference TRBV5-4 and TRBJ2-3, reads ETGVTQSPTHLIKTRGQQVTLRCSSQSGHNTVSWYQQALGQGPQFIFQYYREEENGRGNFPPRFSGLQFPNYSSELNVNALELDDSALYLCASSSAFGASTDTQYFGPGTRLTVL.

The chain has TRBV6-1 and TRBJ2-7, with 7 bases identical to TRBD2. There are 16 residues in the CDR3. Trimming took 1 base from V and 6 from J; bases not matched to a gene: 12. The germline gives CDR1 MNHNS, CDR2 SASEGT. CDR3 DNA: TGTGCCAGCAGTGAAGGTCTAGCGGAACTCCTCCTCGAGCAGTACTTC. Translating it yields CASSEGLAELLLEQYF.

V usage is TRBV18 and J usage is TRBJ2-3; 10 positions match TRBD2. Germline CDR1 reads KGHSH; CDR2 reads LQKENI. V lost 2 bases and J lost 3; bases outside the gene matches: 2. The CDR3 totals 15 residues. The CDR3 loop reads CASSPTSGITDTQYF. The CDR3 DNA is TGTGCCAGCTCACCAACTAGCGGGATTACAGATACGCAGTATTTT. Full variable domain (outside the CDR3, taken from reference TRBV18 and TRBJ2-3): NAGVMQNPRHLVRRRGQEARLRCSPMKGHSHVYWYRQLPEEGLKFMVYLQKENIIDESGMPKERFSAEFPKEGPSILRIQQVVRGDSAAYFCASSPTSGITDTQYFGPGTRLTVL.

The genes are TRBV4-3 and TRBJ2-1; D is tentatively TRBD1 or TRBD2 (5 bases each). Germline assignment: CDR1 LGHNA and CDR2 YSLEER. V gave up 0 bases and J gave up 3 bases, with 18 bases separating them. This CDR3 contains 18 residues. The CDR3 DNA sequence: TGCGCCAGCAGCCAAGATTTAGCCCCCCGAGGGGACTACAATGAGCAGTTCTTC. It codes for CASSQDLAPRGDYNEQFF.

The chain links TRBV6-5 to TRBJ1-2; D possibly corresponds to TRBD1 (6 bases). This CDR3 region has 13 residues. With 6 bases removed from V and 8 bases from J, the gap between germline ends came to 16 bases. In germline, CDR1 is MNHEY, CDR2 SVGAGI. The CDR3 bases are TGTGCCAGCAGCTCAGGGCCAGGGGCCGGCTACACCTTC. Translation: CASSSGPGAGYTF.

The gene calls are TRBV10-3 and TRBJ2-3; 9 bases map to TRBD1. This CDR3 region has 13 residues. Germline-derived CDR1 and CDR2 are ENHRY and SYGVKD. V gave up 10 bases and J gave up 0 bases; unmatched junction bases: 2. The CDR3 is CATGTGSTDTQYF. CDR3 bases: TGTGCCACCGGGACAGGGAGCACAGATACGCAGTATTTT.

The gene calls are TRBV11-3 and TRBJ2-1; TRBD2 matches 11 bases. Germline assignment: CDR1 SGHNT and CDR2 YENEEA. The J segment lost 4 bases and the V segment lost 4 bases, leaving 9 bases of the junction unmatched. The CDR3 totals 17 residues. Written as DNA, the CDR3 is TGTGCCAGCAGCTCCAGCCCCCTAGCGGGAGGATACAATGAGCAGTTCTTC. It encodes CASSSSPLAGGYNEQFF.

This chain links TRBV5-1 with TRBJ2-3; 7 nucleotides agree with TRBD1. The CDR3 extends over 14 amino acids. The V and J ends lost 4 bases and 2 bases, in that order; junction bases with no gene match: 4. The germline V gene has CDR1 SGHRS and CDR2 YFSETQ. The CDR3 DNA reads TGCGCCAGCAGCGAGGGACAGCCCACAGATACGCAGTATTTT. Its translation is CASSEGQPTDTQYF.

This chain joins TRBV27 and TRBJ2-1, with TRBD1 identical over 9 bases. Looked up from germline, CDR1 is MNHEY and CDR2 is SMNVEV (reference sequence). CDR3 size: 15 residues. The V and J ends lost 5 bases and 4 bases, in that order; junction bases with no gene match: 6. The CDR3 is CASSDRDREYNEQFF. The DNA of the CDR3 is TGTGCCAGCAGTGACCGGGACAGGGAATACAATGAGCAGTTCTTC.

This rearrangement joins TRBV6-1 to TRBJ2-7; TRBD2 aligns across 7 bases. Germline CDR1 is MNHNS and CDR2 is SASEGT. The V and J ends lost 6 bases and 0 bases, in that order; junction bases with no gene match: 5. The CDR3 extends over 14 amino acids. The CDR3 DNA reads as TGTGCCAGCAGGGGACTACAGAGCTCCTACGAGCAGTACTTC. Protein: CASRGLQSSYEQYF.

The V and J genes are TRBV7-6 and TRBJ2-2; D assignment may be TRBD1 or TRBD2 (5 bases each). CDR3 length equals 14 residues. Germline loops: CDR1 SGHVS, CDR2 FNYEAQ. V lost 6 bases to trimming and J lost 2 bases, with 10 bases between them. CDR3 coding DNA: TGTGCCAGCAGTCGGGACGTAAACACCGGGGAGCTGTTTTTT. Translation gives CASSRDVNTGELFF.

The CDR3, as DNA: TGTGCCAGCAGTCTTACCGGGACTAGGTCCTTACGGGAGCAGTACTTC. Protein: CASSLTGTRSLREQYF. This rearrangement joins TRBV27 to TRBJ2-7, with 8 nucleotides matching TRBD2. Germline V gives CDR1 MNHEY, CDR2 SMNVEV (reference sequence). V lost 5 bases and J lost 7; bases outside the gene matches: 16. CDR3 size: 16 residues.

The chain recombines TRBV21-1 with TRBJ2-2; the table's D call TRBD1 went unverified against the DNA. TRBV21-1 is a known pseudogene. The CDR3 totals 17 residues. CDR3 nucleotides: TGTGCCAGCCCCCAAAGTGACAGGCCCTGGAACACCGGGGAGCTGTTTTTT. The encoded protein is CASPQSDRPWNTGELFF.

The chain carries TRBV28 and TRBJ2-7; possible D gene TRBD1, 5 bases. CDR1 and CDR2 from the germline V gene are MDHEN and SYDVKM. The CDR3 loop spans 12 amino acids. Trimming cost V 7 bases and J 1 base, with 8 bases left between them. CDR3 DNA: TGTGCCAGCACAGGGTTGTCCTACGAGCAGTACTTC. Its translation is CASTGLSYEQYF.